The source of this TCR beta chain is a study of cytomegalovirus exposure and HLA in healthy donors. Regarding the study as a whole: A later analysis linked a missense DCLRE1C variant to TCR beta V- and J-gene trimming. According to a later analysis, donors in an Asian-associated ancestry cluster reportedly had fewer N-insertions than the approximately 670-donor mean. A previous analysis found most TCR beta V segments productive roughly 87% or roughly 30% of the time.

The CDR3 has 13 residues. CDR1 and CDR2 (germline): SGHDT, YYEEEE. About this clone itself: The antigen is undetermined.

60 Vbeta and 13 Jbeta primers were used in PCR. Authors' analysis steps: A later analysis tallied about 80 million unique TCR beta chains, approximately 10 million of them shared. Some clones are missing from TCRdb's copy, which holds only in-frame ones; the method was immunoSEQ multiplex PCR. For V, J and clone size, that table is used; D and trimming come from the DNA. The table lists more than 90,000 clones, about 80% of them singletons, with roughly 4.5% in the top ten. The chain employs TRBV5-6 and TRBJ2-5; 7 positions match TRBD1. The J call may not be correct, given that the DNA end is closer to TRBJ2-7. This sequence was found in a man aged 50 to 59 in good health and CMV-seropositive. The material sequenced was PBMCs. As DNA, the CDR3 is TGTGCCAGCAGCCTCGGGACAGAACCCGAGCAGTACTTC. Protein sequence: CASSLGTEPEQYF.